This T cell receptor beta chain comes out of a study of Ad26.COV2.S vaccination and SARS-CoV-2 variants. Study as a whole: The trial was COV1001 and the donor's arm was Ad26.COV2.S. The study gave Ad26.COV2.S intramuscularly, once or twice 56 days apart.

Treatment: around 19 received Ad26.COV2.S at low or high dose, single or two shots; roughly five received placebo; per-sample allocation not given. Specimen acquisition occurred on day 63 following the initial vaccine or placebo injection. Study-level findings and limits: Non-spike TCR breadth did not differ much between vaccine and placebo recipients.

CDR1 is MNHEY and CDR2 is SMNVEV in the germline V gene (reference sequence). The CDR3 has 13 amino acids. Trimming cost V 6 bases and J 8 bases; bases outside gene matches: 6. This clone was picked up a small number of times. The antigen is undetermined. Clones were read by immunoSEQ multiplex PCR, and TCRdb kept only the in-frame ones, dropping some. This table has roughly 500,000 clones, around nine tenths appearing once. The TCR originated in a person aged 18-65 years who received the Ad26.COV2.S COVID-19 vaccine or a placebo. The chain uses TRBV27 and TRBJ1-4; 7 bases align to TRBD1. The sample was peripheral blood, taken in a trial of Ad26.COV2.S vaccine versus placebo. DNA for the CDR3: TGTGCCAGCAGCCAGGGGGTTTGGGAAAAACTGTTTTTT. Translated: CASSQGVWEKLFF.